The 9 T cell receptor beta chains presented below share a single source sample, sequenced in a study of shared clonotypes between healthy human individuals. Method: immunoSEQ multiplex PCR; TCRdb's copy keeps in-frame clones and lacks some. The sample shows 2 million to 3 million clones, over 85% of them seen only once. The specimen sequenced was naive CD4+ T cells sorted from blood. Subset described: CD45RA+ positively selected. The receptor source for this set is a man aged 18 to 35 in good health.

This sequence joins TRBV4-1 and TRBJ2-5; 12 bases are shared with TRBD1. Trimming removed 6 bases from V and 5 bases from J; junction bases left unmatched: 7. Germline V gene data show CDR1 as MGHRA and CDR2 as YSYEKL. The CDR3 covers 15 residues. The CDR3 bases are TGCGCCAGCAGGTCCGGGACAGGGGGCTTGGAGACCCAGTACTTC. Translating gives CASRSGTGGLETQYF.

The chain joins TRBV19 to TRBJ1-5, with TRBD1 as a possible D gene (5 bases). CDR1 LNHDA and CDR2 SQIVND come from the germline V gene (reference sequence). Trimming stripped 6 bases from V and 0 bases from J, with 27 bases between. The CDR3 is 20 residues long. Here the CDR3 DNA reads TGTGCCAGTAGGAAGATCCCCGGGACGGATGGGCCTTATAGCAATCAGCCCCAGCATTTT. Translating gives CASRKIPGTDGPYSNQPQHF.

This clone was counted a single time. This chain uses TRBV5-1 with TRBJ2-3; 7 bases agree with TRBD1. There are 16 residues in the CDR3. The germline V gene encodes CDR1 SGHRS and CDR2 YFSETQ. V gave up 4 bases and J gave up 2 bases; unmatched junction bases: 10. The CDR3 DNA follows: TGCGCCAGCAGCCCAGAGGGGGCTCGAATCACAGATACGCAGTATTTT. Translation gives CASSPEGARITDTQYF.

The V and J genes are TRBV15 and TRBJ1-1; a weak D match, TRBD1 (6 bases). The CDR3 covers 15 residues. CDR1 and CDR2 (germline): LNHNV, YYDKDF (reference sequence). V dropped 1 base and J dropped 0 bases, with 9 bases sitting between them. The CDR3 nucleotides are TGTGCCACCAGCAGAGGCCGGGGGCTGAACACTGAAGCTTTCTTT. Translating gives CATSRGRGLNTEAFF.

The genes are TRBV7-9 and TRBJ2-3; 9 bases fit TRBD2. The CDR3 contains 16 residues. Germline CDR1 SEHNR, CDR2 FQNEAQ (reference sequence). The ends lost 1 base at V and 2 bases at J; junction bases unmatched: 4. CDR3 DNA sequence: TGTGCCAGCAGCTTAGATGGCGGGAGGGCCACAGATACGCAGTATTTT. This sequence encodes CASSLDGGRATDTQYF.

The chain links TRBV14 to TRBJ1-3; no reliable D call. Trimming shortened V by 1 base and J by 8 bases, and 9 bases separated the two germline ends. CDR3 size: 13 residues. The V gene's germline CDR1 is SGHDN and CDR2 FVKESK. This chain's CDR3 is CASSQVEGDTIYF. For the CDR3, the DNA is TGTGCCAGCAGCCAAGTAGAAGGAGACACCATATATTTT.

A remark on this clone: Other DNA sequences in the sample encode the same CDR3. The chain's CDR3 is CASSIGAAGELFF. The CDR3 DNA is TGTGCCAGTAGTATTGGGGCGGCCGGGGAGCTGTTTTTT. The V gene is TRBV19, the J gene TRBJ2-2; D possibly corresponds to TRBD1 (5 bases). V was trimmed by 3 bases and J by 6 bases, leaving 8 bases between them. The CDR3 spans 13 residues. Germline assignment: CDR1 LNHDA and CDR2 SQIVND (reference sequence).

Remarks on this clone: Other DNA sequences in the same sample also yield this CDR3. The chain has TRBV5-6 and TRBJ2-1; possibly TRBD1 for D (5 bases). The CDR3 is made up of 12 amino acids. The germline CDR1 and CDR2 sequences are SGHDT and YYEEEE. V was pared by 2 bases and J by 6 bases, with 6 bases between. The CDR3 DNA sequence: TGTGCCAGCAGCTTAGGGGTCAATGAGCAGTTCTTC. Protein: CASSLGVNEQFF.

In this sample, this clone turned up a few times. This chain uses TRBV19 with TRBJ2-7; D perhaps matches TRBD1 (5 bases). The CDR3 covers 15 residues. Germline CDR1 and CDR2: LNHDA and SQIVND (reference sequence). V was trimmed by 0 bases and J by 1 base, leaving 10 bases between them. CDR3 region: CASSIDRTGSYEQYF. Here the CDR3 DNA reads TGTGCCAGTAGTATAGATCGTACAGGTTCCTACGAGCAGTACTTC.